A selection of T cell receptor beta chains follows, all from one sample in a study of early T cells in non-severe SARS-CoV-2 infection. Using its own MiXCR run on the 5' RACE reads, TCRdb lists one record per CDR3 protein. The sample lists tens of thousands of distinct CDR3 sequences; approximately 11% were seen once. Specimen: whole blood, collected at baseline. Receptor source: an adult who was a healthcare worker with PCR-confirmed SARS-CoV-2 infection or an uninfected control (not recorded which). Both conserved end residues are part of each CDR3. A D gene is named only where the DNA matches it firmly. Clone size is stated in some rows and not others, as once, few, many or a class when expanded.

V gene: TRBV10-2; D gene: NA; J gene: TRBJ1-1; clone size: many; CDR3 DNA: TGCGCCAGCAGTGAGAGATGGGGTACTGAAGCTTTCTTT; CDR3 protein: CASSERWGTEAFF
V gene: TRBV3-1; D gene: TRBD1; J gene: TRBJ1-3; clone size: few; CDR3 DNA: TGTGCCAGCAGCCAAGAGACAGGGGGAAACACCATATATTTT; CDR3 protein: CASSQETGGNTIYF
V gene: TRBV6-5; D gene: TRBD1; J gene: TRBJ2-2; clone size: NA; CDR3 DNA: TGTGCCAGCAGTTACTCGGGACAGGGCGCCGGGGAGCTGTTTTTT; CDR3 protein: CASSYSGQGAGELFF
V gene: TRBV7-2; D gene: TRBD2; J gene: TRBJ2-1; clone size: many; CDR3 DNA: TGTGCCAGCAGCTCCTCGGGAGGAGCTTACAATGAGCAGTTCTTC; CDR3 protein: CASSSSGGAYNEQFF
V gene: TRBV12-5; D gene: NA; J gene: TRBJ2-1; clone size: many; CDR3 DNA: TGTGCTAGTGGTTTGTCCTCAAGCGGTTCGTCCTACAATGAGCAGTTCTTC; CDR3 protein: CASGLSSSGSSYNEQFF
V gene: TRBV6-1; D gene: TRBD1; J gene: TRBJ1-1; clone size: few; CDR3 DNA: TGTGCCAGCACCAAGGGACAGGATCTTATCATGAACACTGAAGCTTTCTTT; CDR3 protein: CASTKGQDLIMNTEAFF
V gene: TRBV15; D gene: NA; J gene: TRBJ2-1; clone size: few; CDR3 DNA: TGTGCCACCAAGGGCAGGGGTCCCTTCCAAGAGGAGCAGTTCTTC; CDR3 protein: CATKGRGPFQEEQFF
V gene: TRBV2; D gene: TRBD2; J gene: TRBJ2-2; clone size: few; CDR3 DNA: TGTGCCAGCAGTCCCCTAGCGGGAGTCACCGGGGAGCTGTTTTTT; CDR3 protein: CASSPLAGVTGELFF
V gene: TRBV28; D gene: NA; J gene: TRBJ1-3; clone size: many; CDR3 DNA: TGTGCCAGCAGTTTGACTAGGGGAAACACCATATATTTT; CDR3 protein: CASSLTRGNTIYF
V gene: TRBV4-1; D gene: NA; J gene: TRBJ2-1; clone size: NA; CDR3 DNA: TGCGCCAGCAGCCAATCACCCGGTTCCTACAATGAGCAGTTCTTC; CDR3 protein: CASSQSPGSYNEQFF
V gene: TRBV10-2; D gene: NA; J gene: TRBJ1-2; clone size: few; CDR3 DNA: TGCGCCAGCAGTGAGCCCCCGGACAGTAACTATGGCTACACCTTC; CDR3 protein: CASSEPPDSNYGYTF
V gene: TRBV5-5; D gene: NA; J gene: TRBJ1-1; clone size: many; CDR3 DNA: TGTGCCAGCAGCTTGACAGGGTTCACTGAAGCTTTCTTT; CDR3 protein: CASSLTGFTEAFF
V gene: TRBV6-2/TRBV6-3; D gene: NA; J gene: TRBJ2-1; clone size: NA; CDR3 DNA: TGTGCCAGCAGGGAGGGATACAATGAGCAGTTCTTC; CDR3 protein: CASREGYNEQFF
V gene: TRBV6-1; D gene: NA; J gene: TRBJ1-1; clone size: NA; CDR3 DNA: TGTGCCAGCAGTGAAGCCGACGACAGTGAAGCTTTCTTT; CDR3 protein: CASSEADDSEAFF
V gene: TRBV12-3/TRBV12-4; D gene: NA; J gene: TRBJ2-4; clone size: NA; CDR3 DNA: TGTGCCAGCAGAATCGCGGGACACCTAAACATTCAGTACTTC; CDR3 protein: CASRIAGHLNIQYF
V gene: TRBV19; D gene: NA; J gene: TRBJ1-5; clone size: few; CDR3 DNA: TGTGCCAGTAGTATGGTTCAGCCGAATCAGCCCCAGCATTTT; CDR3 protein: CASSMVQPNQPQHF
V gene: TRBV20-1; D gene: TRBD2; J gene: TRBJ2-1; clone size: NA; CDR3 DNA: TGCAGTGCAGACCTTGGCCTAGCGGGGAATGAGCAGTTCTTC; CDR3 protein: CSADLGLAGNEQFF
V gene: TRBV30; D gene: TRBD1; J gene: TRBJ2-7; clone size: many; CDR3 DNA: TGTGCCTGGAGTGTGGGGACAGCCTACGAGCAGTACTTC; CDR3 protein: CAWSVGTAYEQYF
V gene: TRBV29-1; D gene: NA; J gene: TRBJ2-1; clone size: few; CDR3 DNA: TGCAGCGTTCAGAACGCAGGGAGTGAGCAGTTCTTC; CDR3 protein: CSVQNAGSEQFF
V gene: TRBV5-1; D gene: TRBD2; J gene: TRBJ2-7; clone size: few; CDR3 DNA: TGCGCCAGCAGCTCCAGGACTAGCGGGAGGAACTACGAGCAGTACTTC; CDR3 protein: CASSSRTSGRNYEQYF
V gene: TRBV12-3/TRBV12-4; D gene: NA; J gene: TRBJ1-1; clone size: NA; CDR3 DNA: TGTGCCAGCAGTGAACAGGGAAGGAACACTGAAGCTTTCTTT; CDR3 protein: CASSEQGRNTEAFF
V gene: TRBV3-1; D gene: NA; J gene: TRBJ1-5; clone size: many; CDR3 DNA: TGTGCCAGCAGCCAAGGATCGGGTCAGCCCCAGCATTTT; CDR3 protein: CASSQGSGQPQHF
V gene: TRBV27; D gene: TRBD1; J gene: TRBJ1-5; clone size: many; CDR3 DNA: TGTGCCAGCAGCGGCCAGACAGGGGGCAATCAGCCCCAGCATTTT; CDR3 protein: CASSGQTGGNQPQHF
V gene: TRBV5-6; D gene: NA; J gene: TRBJ2-3; clone size: NA; CDR3 DNA: TGTGCCAGCAGCCCCCGTCTGGGACTGGGCACAGATACGCAGTATTTT; CDR3 protein: CASSPRLGLGTDTQYF
V gene: TRBV2; D gene: NA; J gene: TRBJ1-1; clone size: few; CDR3 DNA: TGTGCCAGCACCAAGACAGTGAACACTGAAGCTTTCTTT; CDR3 protein: CASTKTVNTEAFF
V gene: TRBV28; D gene: NA; J gene: TRBJ1-5; clone size: many; CDR3 DNA: TGTGCCAGCAGTCCACCCCCGGCCCAGGGGCAGCCCCAGCATTTT; CDR3 protein: CASSPPPAQGQPQHF
V gene: TRBV29-1; D gene: NA; J gene: TRBJ2-5; clone size: NA; CDR3 DNA: TGCAGCGTGCGGGCATCGGCAGGGACCCAGTACTTC; CDR3 protein: CSVRASAGTQYF
V gene: TRBV27; D gene: TRBD2; J gene: TRBJ2-3; clone size: many; CDR3 DNA: TGTGCCAGCAGTTTATTTCCTAGCGGGCGAGGCACAGATACGCAGTATTTT; CDR3 protein: CASSLFPSGRGTDTQYF
V gene: TRBV29-1; D gene: TRBD1; J gene: TRBJ1-5; clone size: many; CDR3 DNA: TGCAGCGTTGGACAGGGTGGCAATCAGCCCCAGCATTTT; CDR3 protein: CSVGQGGNQPQHF
V gene: TRBV6-6; D gene: NA; J gene: TRBJ2-7; clone size: many; CDR3 DNA: TGTGCCAGCAGTTATGGACCGGGTTTCCACGAGCAGTACTTC; CDR3 protein: CASSYGPGFHEQYF
V gene: TRBV6-6; D gene: NA; J gene: TRBJ2-7; clone size: NA; CDR3 DNA: TGTGCCAGCAGGAACCTCCAGGGGCCCTACGAGCAGTACTTC; CDR3 protein: CASRNLQGPYEQYF
V gene: TRBV27; D gene: TRBD2; J gene: TRBJ2-3; clone size: NA; CDR3 DNA: TGTGCCAGCAGTTTAGGACTAGCGGGATTGTCCTTCAGCACAGATACGCAGTATTTT; CDR3 protein: CASSLGLAGLSFSTDTQYF
V gene: TRBV27; D gene: TRBD2; J gene: TRBJ2-2; clone size: few; CDR3 DNA: TGTCCCAGCAGTCCCGGACTAGCGGGATACGCCGGGGAGCTGTTTTTT; CDR3 protein: CPSSPGLAGYAGELFF
V gene: TRBV29-1; D gene: NA; J gene: TRBJ1-1; clone size: NA; CDR3 DNA: TGCAGCTCTGAGGGGAACACTGAAGCTTTCTTT; CDR3 protein: CSSEGNTEAFF
V gene: TRBV6-2/TRBV6-3; D gene: NA; J gene: TRBJ2-1; clone size: NA; CDR3 DNA: TGTGCCAGCAGTGAGATCAATGAGCAGTTCTTC; CDR3 protein: CASSEINEQFF
V gene: TRBV9; D gene: TRBD1; J gene: TRBJ2-7; clone size: NA; CDR3 DNA: TGTGCCAGCAGCGCCGGGGACAGGGTTGAATATTACGAGCAGTACTTC; CDR3 protein: CASSAGDRVEYYEQYF
V gene: TRBV5-1; D gene: NA; J gene: TRBJ2-3; clone size: many; CDR3 DNA: TGCGCCAGCAGCTTAGGGGGGCGTATAATAGATACGCAGTATTTT; CDR3 protein: CASSLGGRIIDTQYF
V gene: TRBV2; D gene: NA; J gene: TRBJ1-2; clone size: few; CDR3 DNA: TGTGCCAGCAGTGCCCGGAGAGCTAACTATGGCTACACCTTC; CDR3 protein: CASSARRANYGYTF
V gene: TRBV28; D gene: NA; J gene: TRBJ2-3; clone size: few; CDR3 DNA: TGTGCCAGCAGTGTTGACAGGATATACACAGATACGCAGTATTTT; CDR3 protein: CASSVDRIYTDTQYF
V gene: TRBV6-2/TRBV6-3; D gene: NA; J gene: TRBJ2-1; clone size: NA; CDR3 DNA: TGTGCCAGCAGTTATGTCCTTCTAACCGACAATGAGCAGTTCTTC; CDR3 protein: CASSYVLLTDNEQFF
V gene: TRBV5-1; D gene: TRBD2; J gene: TRBJ2-3; clone size: NA; CDR3 DNA: TGCGCCAGCAGCTCTGGACTAGCGGGAGGCCCAGATACGCAGTATTTT; CDR3 protein: CASSSGLAGGPDTQYF
V gene: TRBV2; D gene: TRBD1; J gene: TRBJ1-1; clone size: many; CDR3 DNA: TGTGCCAGCAGTGGGGTCAGGGGGGACACTGAAGCTTTCTTT; CDR3 protein: CASSGVRGDTEAFF
V gene: TRBV11-2; D gene: NA; J gene: TRBJ2-1; clone size: NA; CDR3 DNA: TGTGCCAGCAGCTTACTTTGGACCTCACGCGGGACGGCATACAATGAGCAGTTCTTC; CDR3 protein: CASSLLWTSRGTAYNEQFF
V gene: TRBV19; D gene: NA; J gene: TRBJ2-1; clone size: few; CDR3 DNA: TGTGCCAGTAGTAAGGCTTCCTACAATGAGCAGTTCTTC; CDR3 protein: CASSKASYNEQFF
V gene: TRBV12-3/TRBV12-4; D gene: NA; J gene: TRBJ2-7; clone size: few; CDR3 DNA: TGTGCCAGCAGTCCCACAGGGACGCAAAAGGAGTACTTC; CDR3 protein: CASSPTGTQKEYF